A single sample gave rise to the 18 T cell receptor beta chains below, sequenced in a study of cytomegalovirus exposure and HLA in healthy donors. Vbeta (60) and Jbeta (13) primers were used in the PCR. The data were produced by immunoSEQ multiplex PCR, yet TCRdb's version contains in-frame clones alone and is incomplete. The sample yields over 200,000 clones, just over 75% seen once. The specimen sequenced was PBMCs. The receptor source for this set is a woman in her sixties in good health and CMV-seropositive.

The chain joins TRBV18 to TRBJ2-7; 10 bases are shared with TRBD1. The V and J ends lost 2 bases and 5 bases, in that order; junction bases with no gene match: 6. The CDR3 has 15 residues. Per germline, CDR1 KGHSH and CDR2 LQKENI. The CDR3 here is CASSPSDRGDHEQYF. DNA of the CDR3: TGTGCCAGCTCACCATCGGACAGGGGGGACCACGAGCAGTACTTC.

The J gene is TRBJ1-2, the V gene TRBV28; 10 bases fit TRBD1. The trim removed 7 bases at V and 8 bases at J, leaving 10 bases unmatched. The CDR3 is made up of 14 amino acids. Germline values: CDR1 MDHEN, CDR2 SYDVKM. CDR3 region: CASTPGQGLKGYTF. The CDR3 bases are TGTGCCAGCACCCCGGGACAGGGGTTGAAGGGCTACACCTTC.

The chain combines TRBV11-3 with TRBJ2-5, with 13 bases fitting TRBD2. The germline gives CDR1 SGHNT, CDR2 YENEEA. CDR3 length equals 16 residues. V shed 1 base and J 4 bases; nucleotides not matched to a gene: 3. CDR3 DNA sequence: TGTGCCAGCAGCTTAGGCCGGACTAGCGGGGGAGAGACCCAGTACTTC. It codes for CASSLGRTSGGETQYF.

In regard to this clone: The sample has other DNA sequences that encode this CDR3 too. V usage is TRBV18 and J usage is TRBJ1-1; D possibly corresponds to TRBD1 (6 bases). The germline gives CDR1 KGHSH, CDR2 LQKENI. The CDR3 consists of 15 residues. The V end was cut by 1 base, the J end by 1 base, with 10 bases between. The DNA for the CDR3 is TGTGCCAGCTCACCACGATTACAGGGGAACACTGAAGCTTTCTTT. Translation gives CASSPRLQGNTEAFF.

The chain uses TRBV2 and TRBJ1-5; 11 nucleotides match TRBD1. Trimming took 7 bases from V and 5 from J; bases not matched to a gene: 4. Germline CDR1 reads SNHLY; CDR2 reads FYNNEI. The CDR3 covers 14 residues. Written as DNA, the CDR3 is TGTGCCAGCACTTGGACAGGGGGCGATCAGCCCCAGCATTTT. It encodes CASTWTGGDQPQHF.

The chain joins TRBV4-1 to TRBJ1-6; TRBD1 is a possible D gene (6 bases). Between the trimmed V and J ends, which lost 0 bases and 8 bases, there was a span of 20 bases. The CDR3 runs 18 residues. Germline values: CDR1 MGHRA, CDR2 YSYEKL. For the CDR3, the DNA is TGCGCCAGCAGCCAAGATCTTCCCCAGGGGCCGAAGGATTCACCCCTCCACTTT. It yields the protein CASSQDLPQGPKDSPLHF.

The chain joins TRBV2 to TRBJ2-4, with TRBD2 matching over 8 bases. V shed 3 bases and J 7 bases; nucleotides not matched to a gene: 8. Per the germline V gene, CDR1 is SNHLY and CDR2 is FYNNEI. The CDR3 is made up of 15 amino acids. The DNA of the CDR3 is TGTGCCAGCAGTGACGACCGCGGCGGGGGGAACATTCAGTACTTC. Translation gives CASSDDRGGGNIQYF.

The chain has TRBV30 and TRBJ1-1; the D is unclear. CDR1 and CDR2 from the germline V gene are GTSNPN and SVGIG (reference sequence). There are 15 residues in the CDR3. V was cut by 4 bases and J by 0 bases, with 15 bases left in between. CDR3: CAWIPRLKVNTEAFF. CDR3 nucleotide sequence: TGTGCCTGGATTCCCAGGCTAAAGGTGAACACTGAAGCTTTCTTT.

The gene calls are TRBV2 and TRBJ1-2, with 8 bases matching TRBD1. This CDR3 is built from 14 residues. The germline gives CDR1 SNHLY, CDR2 FYNNEI. The V gene end was trimmed by 6 bases and the J gene end by 8 bases; junction bases not matched to a gene: 11. CDR3 nucleotide sequence: TGTGCCAGCAGCCGTGGGGCAGGGGGCGGGGGCTACACCTTC. Translating gives CASSRGAGGGGYTF.

The chain employs TRBV7-2 and TRBJ2-5, with 8 bases aligning to TRBD2. The CDR3 contains 14 residues. With V trimmed by 3 bases and J by 1 base, 1 base remained unmatched. CDR1 is SGHTA, CDR2 FQGNSA, per germline. The CDR3 loop is CASSLTSVQETQYF. Written as DNA, the CDR3 is TGTGCCAGCAGCTTGACTAGCGTCCAAGAGACCCAGTACTTC.

The chain links TRBV19 to TRBJ2-7; 11 nucleotides align to TRBD1. The germline V gene encodes CDR1 LNHDA and CDR2 SQIVND (reference sequence). Germline trimming cut 6 bases from V and 4 bases from J; bases unmatched to any gene: 8. This CDR3 is 15 amino acids long. DNA for the CDR3: TGTGCCAGTAGCGAAACCCGGGACAGGGGGTACGAGCAGTACTTC. It encodes CASSETRDRGYEQYF.

The chain carries TRBV19 and TRBJ1-2; D not certain. The CDR3 consists of 13 residues. Trimming left V 6 bases short and J 6 bases short, with 14 bases between. Germline V lookup: CDR1 LNHDA, CDR2 SQIVND (reference sequence). The CDR3 spells CASSQEISHGYTF. The CDR3 nucleotides read TGTGCCAGTAGCCAGGAAATCTCTCATGGCTACACCTTC.

The genes are TRBV5-1 and TRBJ1-2, with a tentative D call TRBD1 (6 bases). This CDR3 is built from 14 residues. CDR1 and CDR2 (germline): SGHRS, YFSETQ. Trimming cost V 0 bases and J 7 bases, with 13 bases left between them. The DNA for the CDR3 is TGCGCCAGCAGCTTGGAGGCAGGGGTGGGTGGCTACACCTTC. As protein: CASSLEAGVGGYTF.

The chain recombines TRBV5-4 with TRBJ2-7; TRBD1 agrees at 10 bases. Germline V CDR1 and CDR2: SGHNT, YYREEE (reference sequence). Trimming cost V 0 bases and J 5 bases; bases outside gene matches: 8. The CDR3 runs to 16 residues. The CDR3 reads CASSLAVGTGVNEQYF. The CDR3 DNA sequence: TGTGCCAGCAGCTTGGCTGTCGGGACAGGGGTCAACGAGCAGTACTTC.

The genes are TRBV6-5 and TRBJ2-7; 11 nucleotides agree with TRBD2. J gave up 2 bases and V 3 bases, and 3 bases lay outside the gene matches. The germline V gene encodes CDR1 MNHEY and CDR2 SVGAGI. The CDR3 has 15 residues. The CDR3 is CASSYGSGGAYEQYF. The CDR3 nucleotides are TGTGCCAGCAGTTATGGTAGCGGGGGGGCCTACGAGCAGTACTTC.

The chain links TRBV10-1 to TRBJ2-1; 11 nucleotides align to TRBD2. The CDR3 is made up of 15 amino acids. Losses at the gene ends were 5 bases for V and 4 bases for J; bases not matched to a gene: 4. In germline, CDR1 is WNHNN, CDR2 SYGVQD (reference sequence). The chain's CDR3 is CASSSSGRRYNEQFF. Here the CDR3 DNA reads TGCGCCAGCAGTTCTAGCGGGAGGAGATACAATGAGCAGTTCTTC.

The V call is TRBV11-2, the J call TRBJ1-2, with a tentative D call TRBD1 (5 bases). The V gene's germline CDR1 is SGHAT and CDR2 FQNNGV. CDR3 length: 14 amino acids. The V gene lost 5 bases and the J gene lost 8 bases, with 18 bases spanning the gap. CDR3 coding DNA: TGTGCCAGCAGCCCGCAGGGTACGATTGGAGGCTACACCTTC. As protein: CASSPQGTIGGYTF.

The genes are TRBV6-5 and TRBJ2-5; D possibly corresponds to TRBD1 (6 bases). CDR1 and CDR2 (germline): MNHEY, SVGAGI. V was shortened by 7 bases and J by 9 bases, with 12 bases between the two germline ends. The CDR3 has 11 residues. The CDR3 protein is CASKLQGAQYF. As DNA, the CDR3 is TGTGCCAGCAAGCTACAGGGCGCCCAGTACTTC.